The clone carrying this TCR beta chain is labeled as medium-sized. Its antigen is unidentified. Some clones are missing from TCRdb's copy, which holds only in-frame ones; the method was immunoSEQ multiplex PCR. The sample holds approximately 46,000 clones, roughly four fifths seen once. Single viable CD3+CD4+CD8-CD45RO+ cells were sorted as the memory CD4+ T cells. CMV serostatus came from serum IgG against pp150, pp28, p38, p52. This record comes from a study of memory CD4+ T cells and cytomegalovirus serostatus. Study in general: Of the healthy Belgian adults, eight or nine were CMV seropositive and fewer than 30 seronegative. Study-wide results and limits: Suggested: most of the CMV-linked TCR signature lies in CD4+ memory cells. About 40% of the roughly 160 known CMV-associated TCRbeta sequences appeared in CD4+ memory.

The CDR3 spans 17 residues. Germline trimming cut 5 bases from V and 8 bases from J; bases unmatched to any gene: 13. Germline V CDR1 and CDR2: MNHEY, SMNVEV (reference sequence). Input material: memory CD4+ T cells from blood. The chain has TRBV27 and TRBJ1-6; 9 bases fit TRBD1. The clonotype originates from an adult in good health and CMV-seropositive. The CDR3 is CASSPGVDRGLDSPLHF. The DNA of the CDR3 is TGTGCCAGCAGTCCGGGTGTCGACAGGGGGTTAGATTCACCCCTCCACTTT.